This entry lists 2 T cell receptor beta chains sequenced from one sample in a study of T-cell memory formation after mild COVID-19. TCRdb reprocessed the 5' RACE reads with MiXCR, giving one entry per CDR3 protein. Of hundreds of thousands of distinct CDR3 sequences in the sample, under 20% are singletons; the top ten hold around 11%. The specimen sequenced was PBMCs or a T cell subset sorted from them (not recorded which). The source is an adult woman who had mild COVID-19 (a few samples of this study predate the infection). Cell type and time point are not known.

This clonotype was counted ten times or more. The chain is built from TRBV5-6 and TRBJ2-3; D is ambiguous. The V end was cut by 0 bases, the J end by 5 bases, with 22 bases between. The CDR3 covers 18 residues. Germline V CDR1 and CDR2: SGHDT, YYEEEE. CDR3 coding DNA: TGTGCCAGCAGCTTGGTAAGGCGTGAGTTCGGTCGAGAAGATACGCAGTATTTT. Translated, it gives CASSLVRREFGREDTQYF.

The rearrangement joins TRBV7-9 to TRBJ2-2, with D perhaps given as TRBD1 or TRBD2 (5 bases each). The length of the CDR3 is 16 residues. Germline-derived CDR1 and CDR2 are SEHNR and FQNEAQ (reference sequence). V dropped 4 bases and J dropped 4 bases, with 16 bases sitting between them. The CDR3, as DNA: TGTGCCAGCAGCTCCCGAACGAGGGGCAGCACCGGGGAGCTGTTTTTT. It translates to CASSSRTRGSTGELFF.